This T cell receptor beta chain was found in a study of Ad26.COV2.S vaccination and SARS-CoV-2 variants. Overall study results and limits: Total T cell responses, in the TCR breadth and depth analyses, may have been underestimated. Among vaccine recipients, spike-specific TCR breadth exceeded that of placebo recipients. Placebo and vaccine recipients had non-spike TCR breadth that was similar.

TCRdb's copy holds only in-frame clones and misses some; the assay was immunoSEQ multiplex PCR. The sample holds hundreds of thousands of clones; 89% are singletons and the top ten take nearly 1.5%. The germline V gene encodes CDR1 SGHNT and CDR2 YYREEE (reference sequence). The CDR3 is 15 amino acids. Trimming left V 2 bases short and J 0 bases short, with 8 bases between. Worth noting for this clone: Antigen: not known.

Treatment here: 19 received Ad26.COV2.S at low or high dose, single or two shots; 5 received placebo; per-sample allocation not given. Collection of samples fell on day 63 after the first vaccine or placebo injection. The chain combines TRBV5-4 with TRBJ2-2; D call uncertain. Source: peripheral blood, taken in a trial of Ad26.COV2.S vaccine versus placebo. The source is a person between 18 and 65 years old who received the Ad26.COV2.S COVID-19 vaccine or a placebo. The CDR3 loop is CASSLGRTNTGELFF. The DNA of the CDR3 is TGTGCCAGCAGCTTAGGGCGCACGAACACCGGGGAGCTGTTTTTT.